The 32 T cell receptor beta chains listed next were all sequenced from one sample in a study of T cells of healthy individuals. TCRdb itself ran the 5' RACE reads through MiXCR, one entry per CDR3 protein. The data show fewer than 75,000 distinct CDR3 sequences, 15% to 20% seen once. These receptor sequences come from a human donor in good health.

The chain recombines TRBV24-1 with TRBJ2-7; no definite D call. V lost 0 bases, J lost 3 bases, and 14 bases lay in between. The CDR3 totals 16 residues. Germline V gene sequence: CDR1 KGHDR, CDR2 SFDVKD. The DNA of the CDR3 is TGTGCCACCAGTGATTTGGTTCGCGTCTTTGGCTACGAGCAGTACTTC. Translation: CATSDLVRVFGYEQYF.

This clonotype was detected only a few times. The rearrangement joins TRBV7-8 to TRBJ2-1; tentative D call: TRBD2 (6 bases). Germline CDR1 and CDR2: SGHVS and FQNEAQ. With 5 bases removed from V and 0 bases from J, the gap between germline ends came to 14 bases. The CDR3 extends over 16 amino acids. CDR3 in amino acids: CASSRVAGISYNEQFF. CDR3 bases: TGTGCCAGCAGCAGGGTGGCGGGGATCTCCTACAATGAGCAGTTCTTC.

This clonotype was recorded many times. This chain connects TRBV5-4 to TRBJ2-3; 8 nucleotides match TRBD2. Germline loops: CDR1 SGHNT, CDR2 YYREEE (reference sequence). V lost 4 bases and J lost 2; bases outside the gene matches: 9. The CDR3 runs to 16 residues. The CDR3 DNA reads as TGTGCCAGCAGCCGAAAAACTAGCGGATACACAGATACGCAGTATTTT. This gives the protein CASSRKTSGYTDTQYF.

The rearrangement uses TRBV29-1 and TRBJ2-1; D perhaps matches TRBD2 (6 bases). The CDR3 is 15 residues long. The germline V gene has CDR1 SQVTM and CDR2 ANQGSEA. Trimming removed 3 bases from V and 0 bases from J, with 12 bases in between. The CDR3 spells CSVDSAGNSYNEQFF. As DNA, the CDR3 is TGCAGCGTTGATTCTGCGGGAAACTCCTACAATGAGCAGTTCTTC.

The chain joins TRBV7-9 to TRBJ2-7, with 7 nucleotides matching TRBD1. This CDR3 region has 13 residues. CDR1 and CDR2 from the germline V gene are SEHNR and FQNEAQ (reference sequence). V trimming: 6 bases; J trimming: 2 bases; junction bases outside the gene matches: 4. The CDR3 spells CASRTGNAYEQYF. CDR3 DNA sequence: TGTGCCAGCAGGACAGGGAACGCCTACGAGCAGTACTTC.

This clonotype was found many times. The chain carries TRBV5-6 and TRBJ1-2, with 7 bases that match TRBD1. CDR1 SGHDT and CDR2 YYEEEE come from the germline V gene. The CDR3 runs 14 residues. J gave up 4 bases and V 6 bases, and 9 bases lay outside the gene matches. The CDR3: CASTSGTAVYGYTF. CDR3 coding DNA: TGTGCCAGCACCTCCGGGACAGCAGTCTATGGCTACACCTTC.

The rearrangement links TRBV3-1 to TRBJ1-1; 9 nucleotides match TRBD1. This CDR3 region has 14 residues. Trimming removed 5 bases from V and 3 bases from J; junction bases left unmatched: 4. Germline CDR1 and CDR2: LGHDT and YNNKEL (reference sequence). The CDR3 nucleotides read TGTGCCAGCAGCGCCCGGGACAGGGACACTGAAGCTTTCTTT. Encoded protein: CASSARDRDTEAFF.

The gene calls are TRBV7-2 and TRBJ2-2; D uncertain. V was clipped by 1 base and J by 4 bases, with 10 bases between them. This CDR3 spans 15 amino acids. Germline CDR1 is SGHTA and CDR2 is FQGNSA. This chain's CDR3 is CASSLVWQRTGELFF. The CDR3 DNA reads as TGTGCCAGCAGCTTAGTCTGGCAGCGCACCGGGGAGCTGTTTTTT. The whole variable domain, remainder taken from reference TRBV7-2 and TRBJ2-2, is GAGVSQSPSNKVTEKGKDVELRCDPISGHTALYWYRQSLGQGLEFLIYFQGNSAPDKSGLPSDRFSAERTGGSVSTLTIQRTQQEDSAVYLCASSLVWQRTGELFFGEGSRLTVL.

About this clonotype itself: With a much larger clone just one base away, this may be a read error. This chain uses TRBV5-1 with TRBJ2-3; D unresolved. This CDR3 comprises 16 residues. Germline CDR1 reads SGHRS; CDR2 reads YFSETQ. V lost 1 base to trimming and J lost 0 bases, with 12 bases between them. The CDR3 DNA reads as TGCGCCAGCAGCTTGTACATTGGAACGAGCACAGATACGCAGTATTTT. This sequence encodes CASSLYIGTSTDTQYF.

Ten or more counts support this clonotype. V usage is TRBV4-3 and J usage is TRBJ2-6, with D perhaps given as TRBD1 or TRBD2 (5 bases each). The CDR3 spans 17 residues. Per the germline V gene, CDR1 is LGHNA and CDR2 is YSLEER. Trimming took off 4 bases at V and 0 bases at J, with 13 bases between the two ends. The CDR3 protein is CASSLSGPNSGANVLTF. CDR3 nucleotides: TGCGCCAGCAGCCTATCGGGACCGAACTCTGGGGCCAACGTCCTGACTTTC.

This clonotype was counted many times. The chain employs TRBV2 and TRBJ2-2; no clear D gene. The germline CDR1 and CDR2 sequences are SNHLY and FYNNEI. Trimming left V 5 bases short and J 5 bases short, with 9 bases between. The CDR3 covers 13 residues. For the CDR3, the DNA is TGTGCCAGCAGTTTGACTGAAACCGGGGAGCTGTTTTTT. As protein: CASSLTETGELFF.

This sequence joins TRBV15 and TRBJ2-1; TRBD2 aligns across 13 bases. There are 16 residues in the CDR3. The germline gives CDR1 LNHNV, CDR2 YYDKDF (reference sequence). Trimming cost V 5 bases and J 8 bases; bases outside gene matches: 9. The CDR3 spells CATSPWTSGSYDEQFF. In nucleotides, the CDR3 is TGTGCCACCAGCCCCTGGACTAGCGGGAGTTATGATGAGCAGTTCTTC.

This clonotype was detected a few times. The J gene is TRBJ1-2, the V gene TRBV4-2; no definite D call. Germline loops: CDR1 LGHNA, CDR2 YNFKEQ. The CDR3 extends over 15 amino acids. The V end lost 0 bases, the J end lost 0 bases, and 8 bases lay between the germline ends. CDR3 sequence: CASSQEDNANYGYTF. For the CDR3, the DNA is TGTGCCAGCAGCCAAGAAGATAATGCTAACTATGGCTACACCTTC.

In this sample, this clonotype turned up a few times. V is TRBV4-2 and J is TRBJ1-1; D gene ambiguous. Trimming cost V 2 bases and J 3 bases, with 13 bases left between them. The V gene's germline CDR1 is LGHNA and CDR2 YNFKEQ. This CDR3 is 15 amino acids long. This CDR3 reads CASSQTSPGYTEAFF. As DNA, the CDR3 is TGTGCCAGCAGCCAAACCAGCCCGGGGTACACTGAAGCTTTCTTT.

This clonotype has at least ten counts. The chain uses TRBV10-3 and TRBJ2-3, with 12 bases lining up with TRBD2. In germline, CDR1 is ENHRY, CDR2 SYGVKD. This CDR3 comprises 17 residues. The J segment lost 9 bases and the V segment lost 3 bases, leaving 13 bases of the junction unmatched. The CDR3 is CAISDSASGGGLGTQYF. In DNA, the CDR3 is TGTGCCATCAGTGACTCGGCTAGCGGGGGGGGACTGGGGACGCAGTATTTT.

This clonotype was observed a few times. This chain uses TRBV4-1 with TRBJ1-5; D possibly corresponds to TRBD1 (6 bases). V was cut by 4 bases and J by 7 bases, with 32 bases left in between. The CDR3 consists of 20 residues. CDR1 and CDR2 from the germline V gene are MGHRA and YSYEKL. The CDR3 DNA reads TGCGCCAGCAGCCTACAAAGTCGTCCTACATCACCGGGGGGCAGGCAGCCCCAGCATTTT. Encoded protein: CASSLQSRPTSPGGRQPQHF.

There are a few counts of this clonotype. The chain combines TRBV29-1 with TRBJ1-1, with D unresolved. Deletions cut 4 bases from V and 5 bases from J, with 14 bases between. Germline CDR1 SQVTM, CDR2 ANQGSEA. This CDR3 comprises 13 residues. DNA for the CDR3: TGCAGCGTTGGACTTCTCACTGGGACTGAAGCTTTCTTT. Its protein is CSVGLLTGTEAFF.

The chain joins TRBV10-3 to TRBJ2-2, with D perhaps TRBD1 (6 bases). The CDR3 totals 17 residues. CDR1 and CDR2 (germline): ENHRY, SYGVKD. V was trimmed by 2 bases and J by 3 bases, leaving 16 bases between them. DNA for the CDR3: TGTGCCATCAGTGAGGCTGCCTCAGGGGCCTACACCGGGGAGCTGTTTTTT. Protein: CAISEAASGAYTGELFF.

This clonotype was detected only a few times. This chain joins TRBV10-3 and TRBJ2-3; a possible D gene is TRBD1 (6 bases). Germline values: CDR1 ENHRY, CDR2 SYGVKD. The CDR3 has 15 amino acids. V dropped 5 bases and J dropped 3 bases, with 15 bases sitting between them. CDR3 DNA: TGTGCCATCAGTATCCAGGGGCAGTTGACAGATACGCAGTATTTT. Its protein product is CAISIQGQLTDTQYF.

A few counts support this clonotype. The chain is built from TRBV20-1 and TRBJ2-7, with 7 positions matching TRBD2. The junction had 7 bases not matched to a gene; V was cut back by 3 bases and J by 2 bases. Per the germline V gene, CDR1 is DFQATT and CDR2 is SNEGSKA (reference sequence). There are 14 residues in the CDR3. CDR3 sequence: CSASKASGAYEQYF. The CDR3 coding sequence is TGCAGTGCTAGTAAGGCTAGCGGCGCCTACGAGCAGTACTTC.

This clonotype was picked up many times. The chain combines TRBV20-1 with TRBJ2-3; TRBD1 is a possible D gene (5 bases). Trimming stripped 3 bases from V and 4 bases from J, with 8 bases between. CDR1 and CDR2 (germline): DFQATT, SNEGSKA (reference sequence). The CDR3 runs 12 residues. The chain's CDR3 is CSARLGPDTQYF. CDR3 nucleotide sequence: TGCAGTGCTAGGCTGGGGCCAGATACGCAGTATTTT.

This clonotype was counted many times. The rearrangement joins TRBV12-3 or TRBV12-4 to TRBJ2-7, with 7 bases fitting TRBD1. The CDR3 covers 14 residues. Germline trimming cut 5 bases from V and 2 bases from J; bases unmatched to any gene: 6. CDR3 region: CASSGDSWTYEQYF. In DNA, the CDR3 is TGTGCCAGCAGTGGGGACAGCTGGACCTACGAGCAGTACTTC.

V and J are TRBV6-5 and TRBJ2-7; the D gene could be TRBD1 or TRBD2 (6 bases each). Trimming removed 8 bases from V and 6 bases from J, with 11 bases in between. The germline V gene has CDR1 MNHEY and CDR2 SVGAGI. CDR3 length equals 11 residues. The CDR3 here is CASSGGLEQYF. The DNA of the CDR3 is TGTGCCAGCTCTGGGGGGCTCGAGCAGTACTTC.

This clonotype turned up a few times. The rearrangement joins TRBV4-2 to TRBJ2-7; 9 bases are shared with TRBD2. The germline V gene has CDR1 LGHNA and CDR2 YNFKEQ. The CDR3 length is 15 residues. J lost 1 base, V lost 3 bases, and 4 bases had no gene match. CDR3 protein: CASSHRTSESYEQYF. The CDR3 DNA follows: TGTGCCAGCAGCCATCGGACTAGCGAGTCCTACGAGCAGTACTTC.

This clonotype was counted many times. This chain joins TRBV29-1 and TRBJ2-7; D possibly corresponds to TRBD2 (5 bases). Germline values: CDR1 SQVTM, CDR2 ANQGSEA. With 1 base removed from V and 6 bases from J, the gap between germline ends came to 16 bases. The CDR3 consists of 14 residues. The CDR3 coding sequence is TGCAGCGTTGAAGGTTACGAGGGTTCTGGCGAGCAGTACTTC. The encoded protein is CSVEGYEGSGEQYF.

This clonotype was seen ten or more times. The rearrangement joins TRBV7-9 to TRBJ1-2, with a tentative D call TRBD1 (5 bases). Deletions cut 3 bases from V and 8 bases from J, with 10 bases between. Per the germline V gene, CDR1 is SEHNR and CDR2 is FQNEAQ (reference sequence). The length of the CDR3 is 12 residues. The CDR3 DNA is TGTGCCAGCAGCTTCGCAGGGCCCGGCTACACCTTC. As protein: CASSFAGPGYTF.

The table lists this clonotype with many counts. The chain has TRBV24-1 and TRBJ2-1; D not certain. The ends were cut back, 5 bases at V and 8 bases at J, with 18 bases in the middle. CDR1 is KGHDR, CDR2 SFDVKD, per germline. The CDR3 has 15 residues. The DNA for the CDR3 is TGTGCCACCAGTGGGGTCTATACACCCCTTTATGAGCAGTTCTTC. Its translation: CATSGVYTPLYEQFF.

V is TRBV6-5 and J is TRBJ2-3; 9 bases fit TRBD1. Trimming took 6 bases from V and 2 from J; bases not matched to a gene: 6. This CDR3 region has 15 residues. Germline CDR1 is MNHEY and CDR2 is SVGAGI. The CDR3 sequence is CASSRQGDITDTQYF. The CDR3 DNA is TGTGCCAGCAGCCGACAGGGGGATATCACAGATACGCAGTATTTT.

The CDR3 loop is CASSRRVGADGYTF. CDR3 DNA: TGTGCCAGCAGCCGCCGGGTGGGGGCGGATGGCTACACCTTC. The chain recombines TRBV11-1 with TRBJ1-2; D might be TRBD1 (6 bases). Germline values: CDR1 SGHAT, CDR2 FQDESV (reference sequence). The CDR3 has 14 residues. Trimming shortened V by 5 bases and J by 6 bases, and 16 bases separated the two germline ends.

The V and J genes are TRBV7-2 and TRBJ2-7; possibly TRBD2 for D (7 bases). The CDR3 runs to 15 residues. Germline CDR1 and CDR2: SGHTA and FQGNSA. Trimming shortened V by 4 bases and J by 2 bases, and 15 bases separated the two germline ends. Here the CDR3 DNA reads TGTGCCAGCAGCTCAGGGGCGAGCGGGACCTACGAGCAGTACTTC. Translated, it gives CASSSGASGTYEQYF.

Many counts were recorded for this clonotype. This chain uses TRBV21-1 with TRBJ2-4; TRBD1, the table's D call, lacks a check against the DNA. TRBV21-1 is assigned pseudogene status. The CDR3 covers 19 residues. CDR3 nucleotide sequence: TGTGCCAGCAGCAAAAAAAAGGAAGCCAGGGATTTAGCCAAAAACATTCAGTACTTC. Its translation: CASSKKKEARDLAKNIQYF.

The rearrangement links TRBV7-6 to TRBJ1-6; no clear D. This CDR3 has 14 residues. Per the germline V gene, CDR1 is SGHVS and CDR2 is FNYEAQ. Trimming took 1 base from V and 6 from J, leaving 7 bases between them. As DNA, the CDR3 is TGTGCCAGCAGCTTAGGACAACCTAATTCACCCCTCCACTTT. This encodes CASSLGQPNSPLHF.